Below are 25 T cell receptor beta chains sequenced from a single sample in a study of shared clonotypes between healthy human individuals. Only in-frame clones appear in the TCRdb table, and some are missing; sequencing was by immunoSEQ multiplex PCR. The table includes about 700,000 clones, under 95% detected once. CD45RO-negative cells were positively selected for CCR7, leaving out terminally differentiated effector memory CD45RA+ cells. The sequencing input was naive CD8+ T cells sorted from blood. The origin of the receptors is a man aged 25-45 years in good health.

The chain couples TRBV5-1 to TRBJ2-5, with 8 bases aligning to TRBD1. Germline values: CDR1 SGHRS, CDR2 YFSETQ. V shed 5 bases, J shed 3 bases, and the junction held 18 bases outside the gene matches. The length of the CDR3 is 18 residues. CDR3 region: CASRHPGGQSLAEETQYF. The CDR3 region has the DNA TGCGCCAGCAGACATCCAGGGGGCCAAAGTCTAGCAGAAGAGACCCAGTACTTC.

This rearrangement joins TRBV13 to TRBJ2-7; D is perhaps TRBD1 or TRBD2 (5 bases each). Germline CDR1 and CDR2: PRHDT and FYEKMQ (reference sequence). V was shortened by 2 bases and J by 2 bases, with 13 bases between the two germline ends. CDR3 length: 15 residues. CDR3 sequence reads: CASSLSGALTYEQYF. The CDR3 bases are TGTGCCAGCAGCTTATCCGGGGCCCTAACCTACGAGCAGTACTTC. Complete variable domain (other parts from reference TRBV13 and TRBJ2-7): AAGVIQSPRHLIKEKRETATLKCYPIPRHDTVYWYQQGPGQDPQFLISFYEKMQSDKGSIPDRFSAQQFSDYHSELNMSSLELGDSALYFCASSLSGALTYEQYFGPGTRLTVT.

V is TRBV5-1 and J is TRBJ2-7, with 7 bases fitting TRBD2. There are 14 residues in the CDR3. CDR1 is SGHRS and CDR2 is YFSETQ in the germline V gene. After removal of 0 bases from V and 7 bases from J, the junction contained 7 bases not matched to a gene. DNA of the CDR3: TGCGCCAGCAGCTTGGAGTCAGGAGCGGGGGAGCAGTACTTC. The encoded protein is CASSLESGAGEQYF.

The V call is TRBV5-1, the J call TRBJ2-7, with unresolved D. This CDR3 contains 14 residues. Trimming cost V 0 bases and J 1 base, with 8 bases left between them. Germline CDR1 and CDR2: SGHRS and YFSETQ. The CDR3 sequence is CASSLVSSSYEQYF. Here the CDR3 DNA reads TGCGCCAGCAGCTTGGTGTCTAGTTCCTACGAGCAGTACTTC. The complete variable domain, with remaining parts taken from reference TRBV5-1 and TRBJ2-7, reads KAGVTQTPRYLIKTRGQQVTLSCSPISGHRSVSWYQQTPGQGLQFLFEYFSETQRNKGNFPGRFSGRQFSNSRSEMNVSTLELGDSALYLCASSLVSSSYEQYFGPGTRLTVT.

This clone showed up just once. The V gene is TRBV19, the J gene TRBJ2-7; TRBD2 agrees at 10 bases. J lost 1 base, V lost 4 bases, and 7 bases had no gene match. This CDR3 is built from 16 residues. Germline-derived CDR1 and CDR2 are LNHDA and SQIVND (reference sequence). The CDR3 is CASSTRSGRSSYEQYF. The CDR3 DNA reads as TGTGCCAGTAGTACCCGTAGCGGGAGGTCGTCCTACGAGCAGTACTTC.

The gene calls are TRBV5-5 and TRBJ2-7, with 8 bases matching TRBD1. The V gene end was trimmed by 0 bases and the J gene end by 2 bases; junction bases not matched to a gene: 10. Germline lookup yields CDR1 SGHKS and CDR2 YYEKEE (reference sequence). This CDR3 region has 17 residues. CDR3 coding DNA: TGTGCCAGCAGCTTGGGCCCTCAGGGGGCGACCGCCTACGAGCAGTACTTC. Encoded protein: CASSLGPQGATAYEQYF.

The gene calls are TRBV7-9 and TRBJ2-3, with 7 bases aligning to TRBD2. This CDR3 spans 17 amino acids. Germline V lookup: CDR1 SEHNR, CDR2 FQNEAQ (reference sequence). The ends lost 1 base at V and 0 bases at J; junction bases unmatched: 7. CDR3 DNA sequence: TGTGCCAGCAGCTTAGTTAGGCTAGCGGAGAGCACAGATACGCAGTATTTT. This encodes CASSLVRLAESTDTQYF.

This clone was counted once. The chain is built from TRBV4-1 and TRBJ2-7; D not resolved. This CDR3 has 14 amino acids. The ends were cut back, 4 bases at V and 2 bases at J, with 12 bases in the middle. Germline V CDR1 and CDR2: MGHRA, YSYEKL. The CDR3 DNA reads TGCGCCAGCAGCCCCATAATAGGAACCTACGAGCAGTACTTC. It is translated as CASSPIIGTYEQYF.

The genes are TRBV19 and TRBJ2-3; unclear D gene. V was trimmed by 5 bases and J by 2 bases, leaving 14 bases between them. The CDR3 is 15 amino acids. The germline V gene encodes CDR1 LNHDA and CDR2 SQIVND (reference sequence). CDR3 nucleotide sequence: TGTGCCAGTAGTGTACAGCGCCCACACACAGATACGCAGTATTTT. It encodes CASSVQRPHTDTQYF.

V and J are TRBV9 and TRBJ1-5; TRBD1 might be the D (5 bases). Germline assignment: CDR1 SGDLS and CDR2 YYNGEE. This CDR3 region has 16 residues. Trimming took off 2 bases at V and 3 bases at J, with 15 bases between the two ends. This chain's CDR3 is CASSVGPGNSNQPQHF. DNA of the CDR3: TGTGCCAGCAGCGTTGGTCCAGGGAATTCCAATCAGCCCCAGCATTTT. Full variable domain (rest looked up from reference TRBV9 and TRBJ1-5): DSGVTQTPKHLITATGQRVTLRCSPRSGDLSVYWYQQSLDQGLQFLIQYYNGEERAKGNILERFSAQQFPDLHSELNLSSLELGDSALYFCASSVGPGNSNQPQHFGDGTRLSIL.

The rearrangement joins TRBV6-1 to TRBJ1-5; no reliable D call. V gave up 4 bases and J gave up 1 base, with 8 bases separating them. The CDR3 covers 14 residues. Germline V gene lookup returns CDR1 MNHNS and CDR2 SASEGT. The CDR3 loop reads CASSARASNQPQHF. CDR3 bases: TGTGCCAGCAGTGCCCGGGCGAGCAATCAGCCCCAGCATTTT.

V is TRBV27 and J is TRBJ2-5; D possibly corresponds to TRBD2 (6 bases). V was clipped by 5 bases and J by 0 bases, with 13 bases between them. CDR3 length: 15 amino acids. Germline assignment: CDR1 MNHEY and CDR2 SMNVEV (reference sequence). CDR3 protein: CASSPYREYQETQYF. CDR3 DNA sequence: TGTGCCAGCAGTCCCTACCGGGAGTACCAAGAGACCCAGTACTTC.

The chain links TRBV9 to TRBJ2-7; D is uncertain. In germline, CDR1 is SGDLS, CDR2 YYNGEE. This CDR3 is 15 amino acids long. V lost 1 base and J lost 1, with 12 bases in between. In nucleotides, the CDR3 is TGTGCCAGCAGCGTACGCGCCGGGTCTTCCTACGAGCAGTACTTC. Protein sequence: CASSVRAGSSYEQYF.

CDR3 coding DNA: TGTGCCAGCAGCTTCAAGGCGGGAGGGATCTACGAGCAGTACTTC. Residues: CASSFKAGGIYEQYF. V usage is TRBV7-8 and J usage is TRBJ2-7; 9 nucleotides agree with TRBD2. This CDR3 comprises 15 residues. V lost 3 bases, J lost 3 bases, and 6 bases stayed unmatched. Germline V gives CDR1 SGHVS, CDR2 FQNEAQ.

This chain joins TRBV7-2 and TRBJ2-5, with a weak D call TRBD1 (5 bases). The CDR3 is made up of 15 amino acids. With 1 base removed from V and 3 bases from J, the gap between germline ends came to 12 bases. Germline-derived CDR1 and CDR2 are SGHTA and FQGNSA. CDR3 sequence (DNA): TGTGCCAGCAGCTTAGAATTGGGGCTGGAAGAGACCCAGTACTTC. Translation gives CASSLELGLEETQYF.

This rearrangement joins TRBV6-5 to TRBJ1-2; 8 bases agree with TRBD1. This CDR3 has 16 amino acids. J gave up 6 bases and V 2 bases, and 11 bases lay outside the gene matches. Germline CDR1 and CDR2: MNHEY and SVGAGI. CDR3 sequence: CASSYGGPGGWNGYTF. The DNA for the CDR3 is TGTGCCAGCAGTTACGGAGGGCCAGGGGGCTGGAATGGCTACACCTTC.

This chain's CDR3 is CASSTSDTQYF. CDR3 nucleotide sequence: TGCGCCAGCAGCACTTCAGATACGCAGTATTTT. The rearrangement links TRBV5-1 to TRBJ2-3; D is unresolved. Trimming removed 4 bases from V and 4 bases from J, with 4 bases in between. Looked up from germline, CDR1 is SGHRS and CDR2 is YFSETQ. This CDR3 region has 11 residues.

V and J are TRBV5-1 and TRBJ2-7; TRBD1 or TRBD2 may be the D gene (6 bases each). The CDR3 totals 14 residues. The germline V and J ends were trimmed by 7 bases and 5 bases, with 19 bases remaining between them. Per germline, CDR1 SGHRS and CDR2 YFSETQ. CDR3 amino acids: CASAGGGPYDEQYF. The CDR3 DNA is TGCGCCAGCGCCGGGGGCGGACCTTACGACGAGCAGTACTTC.

The chain joins TRBV28 to TRBJ1-6; tentatively, D is TRBD1 (6 bases). Germline values: CDR1 MDHEN, CDR2 SYDVKM. The CDR3 is made up of 13 amino acids. Between the trimmed V and J ends, which lost 6 bases and 10 bases, there was a span of 13 bases. The CDR3 sequence is CASSPGVRSPLHF. CDR3 coding DNA: TGTGCCAGCAGCCCAGGGGTGCGGTCACCCCTCCACTTT.

The rearrangement uses TRBV7-9 and TRBJ2-3, with D unclear. The germline V gene encodes CDR1 SEHNR and CDR2 FQNEAQ (reference sequence). Trimming removed 5 bases from V and 2 bases from J, with 17 bases in between. The CDR3 is 16 residues long. This CDR3 is CASSPRTASATDTQYF. CDR3 coding DNA: TGTGCCAGCAGCCCTCGGACCGCGTCCGCCACAGATACGCAGTATTTT.

This clone was seen just once. This chain links TRBV6-4 with TRBJ2-3, with 9 bases lining up with TRBD2. J was trimmed by 4 bases and V by 8 bases; bases with no gene match: 10. Germline values: CDR1 MRHNA, CDR2 SNTAGT. The CDR3 extends over 15 amino acids. The CDR3 DNA follows: TGTGCCAGCCCAAGTAGCGGGAGTAGCCCAGATACGCAGTATTTT. This encodes CASPSSGSSPDTQYF.

This sequence joins TRBV7-2 and TRBJ2-7; 7 nucleotides align to TRBD1. The germline CDR1 and CDR2 sequences are SGHTA and FQGNSA. CDR3 length equals 15 residues. The V and J ends lost 6 bases and 1 base, in that order; junction bases with no gene match: 9. The CDR3 is CASSFYRGGSYEQYF. The CDR3 nucleotides are TGTGCCAGCAGTTTTTACAGGGGTGGGTCCTACGAGCAGTACTTC.

The chain has TRBV4-1 and TRBJ1-4; TRBD1 is a possible D gene (6 bases). This CDR3 contains 16 residues. Germline lookup yields CDR1 MGHRA and CDR2 YSYEKL. V lost 0 bases and J 5 bases, leaving 13 bases between the germline ends. The CDR3 reads CASSQDSGQRNEKLFF. CDR3 nucleotide sequence: TGCGCCAGCAGCCAAGATAGCGGACAGAGAAATGAAAAACTGTTTTTT.

The rearrangement joins TRBV27 to TRBJ2-1; D is tentatively TRBD1 or TRBD2 (6 bases each). Trimming pared 0 bases from V and 8 bases from J, leaving 14 bases between. The CDR3 sequence is 15 residues long. CDR1 and CDR2 (germline): MNHEY, SMNVEV (reference sequence). CDR3 DNA sequence: TGTGCCAGCAGTTTATCTAGCTGGGGGGCAGATGAGCAGTTCTTC. Its translation is CASSLSSWGADEQFF.

The chain carries TRBV5-1 and TRBJ2-2; D possibly uses TRBD1 or TRBD2 (5 bases each). V was shortened by 0 bases and J by 5 bases, with 11 bases between the two germline ends. Germline V gene data show CDR1 as SGHRS and CDR2 as YFSETQ. This CDR3 is built from 15 residues. The CDR3 reads CASSLVSGATGELFF. CDR3 sequence (DNA): TGCGCCAGCAGCTTGGTTTCCGGGGCAACCGGGGAGCTGTTTTTT.